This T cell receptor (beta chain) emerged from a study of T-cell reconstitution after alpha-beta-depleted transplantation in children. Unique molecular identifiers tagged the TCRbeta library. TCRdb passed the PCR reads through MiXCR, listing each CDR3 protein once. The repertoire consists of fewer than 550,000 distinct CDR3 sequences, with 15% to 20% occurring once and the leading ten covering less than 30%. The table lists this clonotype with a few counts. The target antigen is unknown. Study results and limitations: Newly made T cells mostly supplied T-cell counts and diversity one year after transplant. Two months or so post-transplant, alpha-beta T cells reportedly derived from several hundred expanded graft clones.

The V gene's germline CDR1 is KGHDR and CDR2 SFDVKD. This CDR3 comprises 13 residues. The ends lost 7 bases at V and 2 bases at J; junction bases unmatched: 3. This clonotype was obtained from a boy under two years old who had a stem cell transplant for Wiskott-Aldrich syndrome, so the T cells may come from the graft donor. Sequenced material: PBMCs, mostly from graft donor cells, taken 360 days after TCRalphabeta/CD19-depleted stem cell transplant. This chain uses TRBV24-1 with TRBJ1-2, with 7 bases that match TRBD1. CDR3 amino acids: CATSLGQNYGYTF. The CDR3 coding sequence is TGTGCCACCAGCTTGGGACAGAACTATGGCTACACCTTC.